The sequence of this T cell receptor beta chain was determined in a study of cytomegalovirus exposure and HLA in healthy donors. Study at large: One earlier analysis, a look at 150 million to 200 million T cells, found almost 120 million unique TCR beta sequences.

From germline, CDR1 is SGHRS and CDR2 YFSETQ. Trimming shortened V by 3 bases and J by 1 base, and 6 bases separated the two germline ends. This CDR3 is built from 13 residues. The PCR contained 60 Vbeta and 13 Jbeta primers. Sequencing used immunoSEQ multiplex PCR; TCRdb keeps in-frame clones, though not all of them. This sample has around 150,000 clones; approximately 75% occur once, and the top ten carry 3.7%. Study-wide findings and caveats: The Asian-associated ancestry cluster reportedly had fewer N-insertions than the approximately 670-donor mean in a later analysis. A previous analysis found most TCR beta V segments productive roughly 87% or roughly 30% of the time.

About this clone: No antigen is known for it.

Sequencing was performed on PBMCs. The clonotype comes from a young man in good health and CMV-seropositive. The chain has TRBV5-1 and TRBJ2-3; D gene ambiguous. The CDR3 nucleotides are TGCGCCAGCAGCTCGCAGGGCACAGATACGCAGTATTTT. The encoded protein is CASSSQGTDTQYF.